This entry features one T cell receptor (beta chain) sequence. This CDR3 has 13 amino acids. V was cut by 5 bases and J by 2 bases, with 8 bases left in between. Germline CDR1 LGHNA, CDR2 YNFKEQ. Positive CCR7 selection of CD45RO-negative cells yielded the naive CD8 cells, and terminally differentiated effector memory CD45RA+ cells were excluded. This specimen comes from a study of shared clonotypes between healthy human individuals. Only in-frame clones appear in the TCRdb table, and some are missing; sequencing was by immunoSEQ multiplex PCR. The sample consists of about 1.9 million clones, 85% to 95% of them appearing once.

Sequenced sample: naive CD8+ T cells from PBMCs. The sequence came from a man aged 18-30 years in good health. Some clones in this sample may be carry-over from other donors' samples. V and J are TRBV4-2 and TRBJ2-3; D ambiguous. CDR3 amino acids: CASSSKNTDTQYF. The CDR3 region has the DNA TGTGCCAGCAGCTCAAAGAACACAGATACGCAGTATTTT.